The entry that follows covers one TCR beta chain sequence. The antigen remains undetermined. The source of the sample is a study of cytomegalovirus exposure and HLA in healthy donors. Study observations and caveats: Further analysis, carried out later, found HLA-associated TCR beta chains more clonally expanded than equally common other chains. There were some V segments, including TRBV6-2 and TRBV6-3, excluded as indistinguishable.

Use of 60 Vbeta and 13 Jbeta primers characterized the PCR. Produced via immunoSEQ multiplex PCR; TCRdb's table is partial and in-frame only. This sample contains over 150,000 clones. The V gene lost 1 base and the J gene lost 2 bases, with 9 bases spanning the gap. CDR1 and CDR2 from the germline V gene are MNHNS and SASEGT. The CDR3 spans 14 residues. This clonotype originated in a boy younger than 18 in good health and CMV-seronegative. This chain links TRBV6-1 with TRBJ2-7; D is perhaps TRBD1 (5 bases). Sequencing input: PBMCs. The CDR3 spells CASSEVQGTYEQYF. In DNA form, the CDR3 reads TGTGCCAGCAGTGAAGTGCAGGGTACCTACGAGCAGTACTTC.